These 17 T cell receptor beta chains share one sample of origin, sequenced in a study of cytomegalovirus exposure and HLA in healthy donors. The PCR contained 60 Vbeta and 13 Jbeta primers. TCRdb's copy holds only in-frame clones and misses some; the assay was immunoSEQ multiplex PCR. Here the sample spans roughly 170,000 clones, over 80% being singletons. The sample comprised PBMCs. These receptors were obtained from a man aged 50-60 years in good health and CMV-seronegative.

V gene TRBV9 combines with J gene TRBJ2-5; D remains unclear. Germline assignment: CDR1 SGDLS and CDR2 YYNGEE. Between the trimmed V and J ends, which lost 4 bases and 3 bases, there was a span of 16 bases. The CDR3 runs 15 residues. The CDR3: CASSPRRQVKETQYF. The CDR3 DNA follows: TGTGCCAGCAGCCCCCGCAGGCAAGTAAAAGAGACCCAGTACTTC.

The rearrangement joins TRBV5-4 to TRBJ2-7, with 9 bases identical to TRBD1. V lost 0 bases and J lost 5; bases outside the gene matches: 3. The CDR3 is 14 residues long. CDR1 is SGHNT and CDR2 is YYREEE in the germline V gene (reference sequence). This chain's CDR3 is CASSLVDRGNEQYF. In DNA, the CDR3 is TGTGCCAGCAGCTTGGTTGACAGGGGGAACGAGCAGTACTTC.

V and J are TRBV9 and TRBJ2-5; D possibly corresponds to TRBD1 (5 bases). V was trimmed by 3 bases and J by 4 bases, leaving 19 bases between them. The CDR3 is 16 amino acids. Germline V gives CDR1 SGDLS, CDR2 YYNGEE. CDR3 DNA: TGTGCCAGCAGCGAGGGGTTTGGGGAACGGTCAGAGACCCAGTACTTC. Its translation is CASSEGFGERSETQYF. Full variable domain (remainder filled in from reference TRBV9 and TRBJ2-5): DSGVTQTPKHLITATGQRVTLRCSPRSGDLSVYWYQQSLDQGLQFLIQYYNGEERAKGNILERFSAQQFPDLHSELNLSSLELGDSALYFCASSEGFGERSETQYFGPGTRLLVL.

The rearrangement joins TRBV7-3 to TRBJ1-2; possibly TRBD1 for D (5 bases). Germline CDR1 and CDR2: SGHTA and FQGTGA. V was trimmed by 1 base and J by 4 bases, leaving 10 bases between them. The length of the CDR3 is 14 residues. CDR3 DNA: TGTGCCAGCAGCTTAAGCGCAGGGCCCTATGGCTACACCTTC. Its protein is CASSLSAGPYGYTF.

The V call is TRBV9, the J call TRBJ2-1, with a possible D match to TRBD2 (5 bases). The V end was cut by 2 bases, the J end by 9 bases, with 12 bases between. The CDR3 runs 13 residues. CDR1 SGDLS and CDR2 YYNGEE come from the germline V gene. CDR3: CASSVLGRGEQFF. CDR3 nucleotide sequence: TGTGCCAGCAGCGTTCTGGGGAGAGGTGAGCAGTTCTTC.

The chain uses TRBV2 and TRBJ1-2; 7 nucleotides match TRBD1. The V and J ends lost 7 bases and 4 bases, in that order; junction bases with no gene match: 9. The CDR3 covers 14 residues. CDR1 and CDR2 (germline): SNHLY, FYNNEI. The CDR3 coding sequence is TGTGCCAGCAAAGGGGGACAGCTATCCTATGGCTACACCTTC. Translated: CASKGGQLSYGYTF.

The rearrangement joins TRBV28 to TRBJ1-5; possible D gene TRBD1, 5 bases. V was clipped by 10 bases and J by 7 bases, with 20 bases between them. CDR3 size: 14 residues. In germline, CDR1 is MDHEN, CDR2 SYDVKM. CDR3 nucleotide sequence: TGTGCCACCCATCTAAGGGGAGGAGGACAGCCCCAGCATTTT. Residues: CATHLRGGGQPQHF.

The CDR3 reads CSVEGEGTGYTF. The CDR3 region has the DNA TGCAGCGTTGAGGGGGAGGGTACGGGCTACACCTTC. V is TRBV29-1 and J is TRBJ1-2; weak D call: TRBD1 (5 bases). The V and J ends lost 3 bases and 8 bases respectively, with 13 bases between them. Germline V gene lookup returns CDR1 SQVTM and CDR2 ANQGSEA. The CDR3 is 12 amino acids.

The V and J genes are TRBV4-2 and TRBJ1-1, with D maybe TRBD1 (5 bases). With 3 bases removed from V and 0 bases from J, the gap between germline ends came to 14 bases. The CDR3 spans 16 residues. Germline V CDR1 and CDR2: LGHNA, YNFKEQ. DNA for the CDR3: TGTGCCAGCAGCCATGGGGCAAGAGCGTTGAACACTGAAGCTTTCTTT. It translates to CASSHGARALNTEAFF.

The chain combines TRBV27 with TRBJ2-5; 11 nucleotides line up with TRBD2. This CDR3 has 18 amino acids. The V and J ends lost 2 bases and 3 bases, in that order; junction bases with no gene match: 11. Germline-derived CDR1 and CDR2 are MNHEY and SMNVEV (reference sequence). The CDR3 region has the DNA TGTGCCAGCAGTTTACCGCTCCGACTAGCGGGACCTAAAGAGACCCAGTACTTC. Its protein product is CASSLPLRLAGPKETQYF.

The CDR3 spells CASGTGGEETQYF. CDR3 nucleotide sequence: TGTGCCAGCGGGACAGGGGGGGAAGAGACCCAGTACTTC. The chain joins TRBV7-3 to TRBJ2-5; 11 nucleotides align to TRBD1. The V gene end was trimmed by 8 bases and the J gene end by 3 bases; junction bases not matched to a gene: 2. This CDR3 has 13 amino acids. CDR1 SGHTA and CDR2 FQGTGA come from the germline V gene.

This clone has only one observation. The chain is built from TRBV5-5 and TRBJ1-1; the D gene is possibly TRBD1 (5 bases). This CDR3 spans 15 amino acids. Germline V gives CDR1 SGHKS, CDR2 YYEKEE (reference sequence). V shed 7 bases and J shed 4 bases, with 20 bases lying between them. CDR3 nucleotides: TGTGCCAGCGTCTTTGGGGGGGGGTTGCGCACTGAAGCTTTCTTT. Residues: CASVFGGGLRTEAFF. The variable domain in full, with the rest retrieved from reference TRBV5-5 and TRBJ1-1, is DAGVTQSPTHLIKTRGQQVTLRCSPISGHKSVSWYQQVLGQGPQFIFQYYEKEERGRGNFPDRFSARQFPNYSSELNVNALLLGDSALYLCASVFGGGLRTEAFFGQGTRLTVV.

This clone was seen once. The chain employs TRBV10-2 and TRBJ2-1; 13 bases agree with TRBD2. This CDR3 has 18 amino acids. CDR1 and CDR2 from the germline V gene are WSHSY and SAAADI. J lost 2 bases, V lost 4 bases, and 8 bases had no gene match. CDR3 coding DNA: TGCGCCAGCAGTGGGACTAGCGGGAGTGAACCCGCCTACAATGAGCAGTTCTTC. Amino acids: CASSGTSGSEPAYNEQFF.

CDR3 DNA: TGTGCCAGCAGACCCCGGGGTGTTACTGAAGCTTTCTTT. Residues: CASRPRGVTEAFF. The chain uses TRBV2 and TRBJ1-1; D unresolved. The CDR3 extends over 13 amino acids. V lost 6 bases to trimming and J lost 5 bases, with 13 bases between them. The germline CDR1 and CDR2 sequences are SNHLY and FYNNEI.

CDR3 bases: TGTGCCAGCAGCGTAGTAGATGGACTAGCGGTCACAGATACGCAGTATTTT. Protein: CASSVVDGLAVTDTQYF. V and J are TRBV9 and TRBJ2-3; the match to TRBD2 covers 10 bases. The CDR3 is 17 amino acids. CDR1 and CDR2 (germline): SGDLS, YYNGEE. Trimming removed 0 bases from V and 2 bases from J; junction bases left unmatched: 6. The full variable domain, its missing parts supplied by reference TRBV9 and TRBJ2-3, is DSGVTQTPKHLITATGQRVTLRCSPRSGDLSVYWYQQSLDQGLQFLIQYYNGEERAKGNILERFSAQQFPDLHSELNLSSLELGDSALYFCASSVVDGLAVTDTQYFGPGTRLTVL.

This clone was counted a few times. The chain joins TRBV18 to TRBJ1-4, with TRBD1 matching 8 bases. V was clipped by 6 bases and J by 0 bases; unmatched bases: 3. This CDR3 has 15 residues. From germline, CDR1 is KGHSH and CDR2 LQKENI. The CDR3 DNA sequence: TGTGCCAGCTCCTCGACAGGGGCAACTAATGAAAAACTGTTTTTT. Its protein is CASSSTGATNEKLFF. Combining the CDR3 with reference TRBV18 and TRBJ1-4 gives the whole variable domain NAGVMQNPRHLVRRRGQEARLRCSPMKGHSHVYWYRQLPEEGLKFMVYLQKENIIDESGMPKERFSAEFPKEGPSILRIQQVVRGDSAAYFCASSSTGATNEKLFFGSGTQLSVL.

The chain uses TRBV2 and TRBJ2-7; D is unclear. Germline CDR1 and CDR2: SNHLY and FYNNEI. The CDR3 runs to 11 residues. Trimming shortened V by 11 bases and J by 3 bases, and 11 bases separated the two germline ends. This CDR3 reads CARVQIYEQYF. For the CDR3, the DNA is TGTGCCCGAGTACAGATCTACGAGCAGTACTTC.